Following are 29 T cell receptor beta chains from one sample sequenced in a study of human T cells and chemical hapten exposure. Time point noted: pre-sensitization, week 0. Indicated treatment: therapeutic diphenylcyclopropenone sensitization with weekly scalp DPC. TCRdb re-analysed the RACE reads in MiXCR, keeping a single row per CDR3 protein. Seen here are under 300,000 distinct CDR3 sequences, more than 6.5% observed once, and the top ten hold over 2%. The sample in question was whole blood, obtained in connection with sensitization to the hapten diphenylcyclopropenone (DPC). Every receptor here comes from a woman aged 40 to 50 with alopecia areata. Some clones in this sample may be carry-over from other donors' samples.

The chain carries TRBV9 and TRBJ2-5; D is perhaps TRBD1 or TRBD2 (5 bases each). CDR1 and CDR2 from the germline V gene are SGDLS and YYNGEE. The V gene lost 0 bases and the J gene lost 4 bases, with 13 bases spanning the gap. The CDR3 extends over 15 amino acids. The CDR3 loop is CASSVARGAAETQYF. In DNA, the CDR3 is TGTGCCAGCAGCGTAGCTAGAGGGGCAGCAGAGACCCAGTACTTC.

This clonotype was counted at least ten times. The chain is built from TRBV5-1 and TRBJ2-4; 9 nucleotides line up with TRBD2. This CDR3 is built from 18 residues. V was clipped by 0 bases and J by 1 base; unmatched bases: 8. Germline CDR1 and CDR2: SGHRS and YFSETQ. The CDR3 DNA is TGCGCCAGCAGCTTGGAAGCTAGCGGGACTGGTGCCAAAAACATTCAGTACTTC. This encodes CASSLEASGTGAKNIQYF.

The J gene is TRBJ2-2, the V gene TRBV29-1; 7 nucleotides align to TRBD2. J gave up 0 bases and V 6 bases, and 1 base lay outside the gene matches. Germline assignment: CDR1 SQVTM and CDR2 ANQGSEA. The CDR3 is 13 residues long. The CDR3, as DNA: TGCAGCGTGAGCGGGACGAACACCGGGGAGCTGTTTTTT. Translated, it gives CSVSGTNTGELFF.

This clonotype was detected only a few times. V and J are TRBV7-2 and TRBJ2-5; weak D call: TRBD2 (6 bases). The CDR3 contains 15 residues. The germline V gene has CDR1 SGHTA and CDR2 FQGNSA. Trimming shortened V by 4 bases and J by 1 base, and 13 bases separated the two germline ends. The CDR3 nucleotides are TGTGCCAGCAGCTATCTAGCGCAGGCCCAAGAGACCCAGTACTTC. Protein sequence: CASSYLAQAQETQYF.

The chain is built from TRBV12-3 or TRBV12-4 and TRBJ2-1; D is unresolved. The CDR3 runs 11 residues. The V end was cut by 3 bases, the J end by 8 bases, with 5 bases between. CDR3 residues: CASSFIYEQFF. The CDR3 bases are TGTGCCAGCAGTTTCATCTATGAGCAGTTCTTC.

The chain is built from TRBV20-1 and TRBJ2-7; no reliable D call. The germline CDR1 and CDR2 sequences are DFQATT and SNEGSKA (reference sequence). The CDR3 runs to 13 residues. Deletions cut 4 bases from V and 3 bases from J, with 13 bases between. The CDR3 here is CSATGEVFYEQYF. The DNA of the CDR3 is TGCAGTGCTACAGGCGAGGTGTTCTACGAGCAGTACTTC.

The V call is TRBV5-4, the J call TRBJ2-7; 14 positions agree with TRBD2. This CDR3 comprises 15 residues. Per germline, CDR1 SGHNT and CDR2 YYREEE (reference sequence). V was clipped by 5 bases and J by 5 bases; unmatched bases: 6. Written as DNA, the CDR3 is TGTGCCAGCAGTCGGACGGGACTAGCGGGAGACGAGCAGTACTTC. Translation gives CASSRTGLAGDEQYF.

This clonotype has a count of ten or more. V and J are TRBV28 and TRBJ2-3, with 12 bases fitting TRBD2. CDR3 length: 19 residues. Germline lookup yields CDR1 MDHEN and CDR2 SYDVKM. J gave up 1 base and V 3 bases, and 11 bases lay outside the gene matches. The CDR3: CASSFIPSSGRARTDTQYF. CDR3 nucleotide sequence: TGTGCCAGCAGTTTTATCCCCTCTAGCGGGAGGGCCCGCACAGATACGCAGTATTTT.

This clonotype has more than one count but fewer than ten. The chain employs TRBV20-1 and TRBJ2-3; no clear D. The CDR3 runs 12 residues. The germline V gene has CDR1 DFQATT and CDR2 SNEGSKA (reference sequence). V lost 5 bases and J 6 bases, leaving 12 bases between the germline ends. The CDR3, as DNA: TGCAGTGCTTTCCGGCCCGGGGATACGCAGTATTTT. It encodes CSAFRPGDTQYF.

V gene TRBV20-1 combines with J gene TRBJ2-7; D remains ambiguous. Trimming stripped 0 bases from V and 0 bases from J, with 12 bases between. There are 15 residues in the CDR3. The germline V gene has CDR1 DFQATT and CDR2 SNEGSKA (reference sequence). The DNA of the CDR3 is TGCAGTGCTAGAGATAGCCCCCCAAGCTCCTACGAGCAGTACTTC. This translates into CSARDSPPSSYEQYF.

This rearrangement joins TRBV25-1 to TRBJ1-6, with D unclear. V dropped 1 base and J dropped 10 bases, with 8 bases sitting between them. Per germline, CDR1 MGHDK and CDR2 SYGVNS. This CDR3 has 13 amino acids. CDR3 bases: TGTGCCAGCAGTGAATTTGAGAGATCACCCCTCCACTTT. Amino acids: CASSEFERSPLHF.

A single count supports this clonotype. Given the absence of the conserved phenylalanine or tryptophan at the CDR3 end, a read error is likely. This rearrangement joins TRBV10-3 to TRBJ2-7; 7 bases are shared with TRBD2. Per the germline V gene, CDR1 is ENHRY and CDR2 is SYGVKD. Trimming at V came to 3 bases and at J to 4 bases, leaving 9 bases not matched to a gene. The CDR3 spans 15 residues. The CDR3 region is CAISDQASGPYEQYS. CDR3 in DNA: TGTGCCATCAGTGATCAGGCTAGCGGCCCGTACGAGCAGTACTCC.

This clonotype was seen at least ten times. This chain uses TRBV3-1 with TRBJ2-2, with 7 bases lining up with TRBD2. CDR1 and CDR2 (germline): LGHDT, YNNKEL (reference sequence). The CDR3 has 17 residues. The V and J ends lost 1 base and 6 bases, in that order; junction bases with no gene match: 11. The CDR3 DNA sequence: TGTGCCAGCAGCCAAGTTGGCGGGAGTTCGGGCGCCGGGGAGCTGTTTTTT. Amino acid sequence: CASSQVGGSSGAGELFF. Drawing the rest from reference TRBV3-1 and TRBJ2-2, the complete variable domain is DTAVSQTPKYLVTQMGNDKSIKCEQNLGHDTMYWYKQDSKKFLKIMFSYNNKELIINETVPNRFSPKSPDKAHLNLHINSLELGDSAVYFCASSQVGGSSGAGELFFGEGSRLTVL.

This clonotype was counted ten times or more. This sequence joins TRBV20-1 and TRBJ1-6, with D perhaps TRBD1 (6 bases). Germline CDR1 DFQATT, CDR2 SNEGSKA (reference sequence). The V gene lost 1 base and the J gene lost 2 bases, with 15 bases spanning the gap. There are 17 residues in the CDR3. The CDR3 region has the DNA TGCAGTGCTAGAGGGACCTCGACAGGAGCCTATAATTCACCCCTCCACTTT. Translated: CSARGTSTGAYNSPLHF.

The sample holds a few counts of this clonotype. J is TRBJ2-7 and V is TRBV12-3 or TRBV12-4, with D possibly TRBD1 on 6 matching bases. Trimming removed 6 bases at V and 0 bases at J, with 21 bases between. This CDR3 comprises 17 residues. The CDR3 region is CASSPLPGQPSSYEQYF. CDR3 coding DNA: TGTGCCAGCAGCCCATTACCCGGACAGCCGAGCTCCTACGAGCAGTACTTC.

This clonotype was seen only a few times. This chain links TRBV10-3 with TRBJ2-5; TRBD1 agrees at 10 bases. Germline assignment: CDR1 ENHRY and CDR2 SYGVKD. The CDR3 loop spans 14 amino acids. The V segment lost 10 bases and the J segment 7 bases; nucleotides outside the gene matches: 12. The CDR3 spells CATGGTGARGTQYF. CDR3 nucleotides: TGTGCCACGGGCGGGACAGGGGCGAGAGGGACCCAGTACTTC.

This clonotype was seen more than once but under ten times. The V call is TRBV9, the J call TRBJ1-6, with TRBD1 matching 8 bases. V was clipped by 4 bases and J by 8 bases; unmatched bases: 8. In germline, CDR1 is SGDLS, CDR2 YYNGEE. This CDR3 comprises 15 residues. The CDR3 nucleotides are TGTGCCAGCAGCCCAGGACAGGGCAAGGATTCACCCCTCCACTTT. Translation: CASSPGQGKDSPLHF.

V gene TRBV27 combines with J gene TRBJ2-4, with D unclear. The CDR3 has 13 residues. The V gene lost 4 bases and the J gene lost 0 bases, with 4 bases spanning the gap. Per germline, CDR1 MNHEY and CDR2 SMNVEV (reference sequence). This CDR3 is CASSYLAKNIQYF. DNA for the CDR3: TGTGCCAGCAGTTACCTAGCCAAAAACATTCAGTACTTC.

This clonotype was counted a few times. This rearrangement joins TRBV12-3 or TRBV12-4 to TRBJ2-1; the match to TRBD2 covers 11 bases. The CDR3 contains 15 residues. V lost 6 bases to trimming and J lost 5 bases; unmatched junction nucleotides: 6. CDR3 sequence reads: CASSPGLADHNEQFF. The CDR3 bases are TGTGCCAGCAGCCCGGGACTAGCGGATCACAATGAGCAGTTCTTC.

This clonotype is a singleton in its sample. The rearrangement uses TRBV7-9 and TRBJ1-2, with 8 bases identical to TRBD1. The CDR3 covers 15 residues. V was clipped by 2 bases and J by 3 bases; unmatched bases: 5. Germline V gives CDR1 SEHNR, CDR2 FQNEAQ (reference sequence). The CDR3: CASSLPRGQDYGYTF. The CDR3 DNA reads TGTGCCAGCAGCTTACCCAGGGGGCAGGACTATGGCTACACCTTC.

The rearrangement links TRBV11-2 to TRBJ2-1, with 8 bases lining up with TRBD2. This CDR3 is built from 17 residues. V shed 0 bases, J shed 6 bases, and the junction held 10 bases outside the gene matches. Germline V gene sequence: CDR1 SGHAT, CDR2 FQNNGV. For the CDR3, the DNA is TGTGCCAGCAGCTTAGAAGGTGCGGGAGGCGCCGGCAATGAGCAGTTCTTC. The encoded protein is CASSLEGAGGAGNEQFF.

The V call is TRBV25-1, the J call TRBJ1-1; D ambiguous. Trimming took 6 bases from V and 7 from J, leaving 15 bases between them. The CDR3 consists of 13 residues. Looked up from germline, CDR1 is MGHDK and CDR2 is SYGVNS. CDR3: CASSVTRYSEAFF. CDR3 DNA: TGTGCCAGCAGCGTCACAAGGTATAGTGAAGCTTTCTTT.

This clonotype was seen ten or more times. The chain is built from TRBV5-5 and TRBJ1-5; 7 positions agree with TRBD1. After removal of 4 bases from V and 7 bases from J, the junction contained 8 bases not matched to a gene. Germline lookup yields CDR1 SGHKS and CDR2 YYEKEE (reference sequence). CDR3 length equals 14 residues. CDR3 nucleotides: TGTGCCAGCAGCAGTGGGACAGTAGGGCAGCCCCAGCATTTT. Translation gives CASSSGTVGQPQHF.

This clonotype was counted many times. The rearrangement joins TRBV12-3 or TRBV12-4 to TRBJ2-5; the match to TRBD1 covers 9 bases. The ends lost 5 bases at V and 5 bases at J; junction bases unmatched: 9. CDR3 size: 15 residues. CDR3 region: CASSLNRGRGETQYF. CDR3 DNA: TGTGCCAGCAGTCTTAACAGGGGGCGAGGTGAGACCCAGTACTTC.

This clonotype was counted between two and nine times. This chain uses TRBV11-2 with TRBJ2-2; 8 bases line up with TRBD1. The CDR3 totals 15 residues. The J segment lost 7 bases and the V segment lost 1 base, leaving 5 bases of the junction unmatched. Germline assignment: CDR1 SGHAT and CDR2 FQNNGV. CDR3: CASSLGTGIGGELFF. In nucleotides, the CDR3 is TGTGCCAGCAGCTTAGGGACAGGGATCGGCGGGGAGCTGTTTTTT.

In DNA, the CDR3 is TGCGCCAGCAGCCGGGCCCTTCTCCAGCCCCAGCATTTT. Amino acid sequence: CASSRALLQPQHF. The chain combines TRBV4-1 with TRBJ1-5; no definite D call. The CDR3 has 13 amino acids. CDR1 and CDR2 from the germline V gene are MGHRA and YSYEKL. V lost 4 bases and J 7 bases, leaving 11 bases between the germline ends.

This clonotype was seen a handful of times. The V gene is TRBV11-2, the J gene TRBJ2-2, with D perhaps TRBD1 or TRBD2 (5 bases each). The V gene lost 1 base and the J gene lost 4 bases, with 13 bases spanning the gap. The CDR3 contains 16 residues. The germline V gene encodes CDR1 SGHAT and CDR2 FQNNGV. In DNA form, the CDR3 reads TGTGCCAGCAGCTTAGTTCCGGGGCGGGCCACCGGGGAGCTGTTTTTT. It is translated as CASSLVPGRATGELFF.

Many counts were recorded for this clonotype. The chain joins TRBV11-1 to TRBJ2-4; D unresolved. Germline loops: CDR1 SGHAT, CDR2 FQDESV (reference sequence). With 4 bases removed from V and 0 bases from J, the gap between germline ends came to 7 bases. This CDR3 is 14 amino acids long. This chain's CDR3 is CASSSDRAKNIQYF. CDR3 sequence (DNA): TGTGCCAGCAGCTCAGACCGAGCCAAAAACATTCAGTACTTC.

This clonotype has at least ten counts. V is TRBV12-3 or TRBV12-4 and J is TRBJ2-5; D is ambiguous. Trimming stripped 2 bases from V and 5 bases from J, with 9 bases between. The CDR3 runs to 13 residues. CDR3 bases: TGTGCCAGCAGTTTATGGAGTCCCGAGACCCAGTACTTC. Its translation is CASSLWSPETQYF.